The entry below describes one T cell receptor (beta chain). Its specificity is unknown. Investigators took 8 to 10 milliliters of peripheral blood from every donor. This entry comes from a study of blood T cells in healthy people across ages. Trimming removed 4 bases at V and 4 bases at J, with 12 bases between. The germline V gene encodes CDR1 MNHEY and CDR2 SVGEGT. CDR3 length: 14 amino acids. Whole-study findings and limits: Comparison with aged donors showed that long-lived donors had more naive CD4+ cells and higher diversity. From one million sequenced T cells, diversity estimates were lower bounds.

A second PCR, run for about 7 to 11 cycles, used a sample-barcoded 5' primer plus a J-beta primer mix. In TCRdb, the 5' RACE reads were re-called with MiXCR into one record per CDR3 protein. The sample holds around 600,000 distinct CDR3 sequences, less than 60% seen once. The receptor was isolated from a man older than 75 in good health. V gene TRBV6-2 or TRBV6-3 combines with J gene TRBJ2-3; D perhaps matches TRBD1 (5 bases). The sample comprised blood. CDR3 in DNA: TGTGCCAGCAGTTTCGCAGGGTTTCCAGATACGCAGTATTTT. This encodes CASSFAGFPDTQYF.